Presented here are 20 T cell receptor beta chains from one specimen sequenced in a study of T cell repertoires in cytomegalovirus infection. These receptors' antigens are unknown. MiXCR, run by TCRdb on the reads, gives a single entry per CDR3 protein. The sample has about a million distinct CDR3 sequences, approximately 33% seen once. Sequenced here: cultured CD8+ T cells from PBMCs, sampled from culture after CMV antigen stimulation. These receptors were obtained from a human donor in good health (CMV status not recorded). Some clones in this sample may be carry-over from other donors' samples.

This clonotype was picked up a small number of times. The CDR3 sequence: CASTTELANYGYTF. The CDR3 DNA sequence: TGTGCCAGCACTACGGAATTAGCTAACTATGGCTACACCTTC. This chain joins TRBV2 and TRBJ1-2; D unresolved. Per germline, CDR1 SNHLY and CDR2 FYNNEI. The CDR3 extends over 14 amino acids. Between the trimmed V and J ends, which lost 7 bases and 0 bases, there was a span of 12 bases.

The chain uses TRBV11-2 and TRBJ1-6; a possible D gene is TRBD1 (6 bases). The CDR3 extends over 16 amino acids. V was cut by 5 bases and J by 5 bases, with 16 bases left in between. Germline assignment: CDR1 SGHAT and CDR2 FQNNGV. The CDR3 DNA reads TGTGCCAGCAGCACCTGGACAGCTCAGGATAATTCACCCCTCCACTTT. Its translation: CASSTWTAQDNSPLHF.

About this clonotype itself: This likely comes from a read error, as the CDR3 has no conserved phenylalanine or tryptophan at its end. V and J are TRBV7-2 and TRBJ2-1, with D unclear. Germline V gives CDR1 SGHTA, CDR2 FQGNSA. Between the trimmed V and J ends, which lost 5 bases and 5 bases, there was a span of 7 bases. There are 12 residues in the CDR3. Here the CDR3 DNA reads TGTGCCAGCAGCCGCTTTCACAATGAGCAGTTCTAC. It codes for CASSRFHNEQFY.

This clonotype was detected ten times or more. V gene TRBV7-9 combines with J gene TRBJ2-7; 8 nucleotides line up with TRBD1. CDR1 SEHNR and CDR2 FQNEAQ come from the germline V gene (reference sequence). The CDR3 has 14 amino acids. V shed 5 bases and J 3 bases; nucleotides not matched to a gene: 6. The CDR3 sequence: CASSDDRGDYEQYF. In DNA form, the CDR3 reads TGTGCCAGCAGCGATGACAGGGGAGACTACGAGCAGTACTTC.

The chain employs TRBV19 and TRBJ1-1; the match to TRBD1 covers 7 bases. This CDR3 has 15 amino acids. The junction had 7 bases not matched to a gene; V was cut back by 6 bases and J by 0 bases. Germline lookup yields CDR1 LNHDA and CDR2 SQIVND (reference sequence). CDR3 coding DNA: TGTGCCAGTAGGGGTCAGGGGGGCCTGAACACTGAAGCTTTCTTT. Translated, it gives CASRGQGGLNTEAFF. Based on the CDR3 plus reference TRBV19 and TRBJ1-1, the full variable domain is DGGITQSPKYLFRKEGQNVTLSCEQNLNHDAMYWYRQDPGQGLRLIYYSQIVNDFQKGDIAEGYSVSREKKESFPLTVTSAQKNPTAFYLCASRGQGGLNTEAFFGQGTRLTVV.

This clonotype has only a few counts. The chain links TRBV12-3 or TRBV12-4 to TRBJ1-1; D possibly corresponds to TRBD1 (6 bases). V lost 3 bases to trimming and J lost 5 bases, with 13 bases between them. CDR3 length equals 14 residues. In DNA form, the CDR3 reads TGTGCCAGCAGTTTCGGGCAGGGGAAAACTGAAGCTTTCTTT. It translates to CASSFGQGKTEAFF.

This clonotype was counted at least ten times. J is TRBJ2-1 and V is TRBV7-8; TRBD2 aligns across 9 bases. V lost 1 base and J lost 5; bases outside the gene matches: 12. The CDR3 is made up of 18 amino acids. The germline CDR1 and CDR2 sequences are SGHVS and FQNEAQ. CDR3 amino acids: CASSLGSGGSPLNNEQFF. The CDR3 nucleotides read TGTGCCAGCAGCTTAGGAAGCGGGGGGTCCCCCCTAAACAATGAGCAGTTCTTC.

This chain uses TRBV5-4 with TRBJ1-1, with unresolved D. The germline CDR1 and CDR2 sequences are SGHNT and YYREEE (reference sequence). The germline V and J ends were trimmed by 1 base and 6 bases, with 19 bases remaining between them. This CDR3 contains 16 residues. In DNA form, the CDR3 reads TGTGCCAGCAGCTTGTTTCTTCTCGGACCTGGATCTGAAGCTTTCTTT. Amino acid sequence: CASSLFLLGPGSEAFF. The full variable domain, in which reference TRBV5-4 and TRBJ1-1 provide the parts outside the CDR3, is ETGVTQSPTHLIKTRGQQVTLRCSSQSGHNTVSWYQQALGQGPQFIFQYYREEENGRGNFPPRFSGLQFPNYSSELNVNALELDDSALYLCASSLFLLGPGSEAFFGQGTRLTVV.

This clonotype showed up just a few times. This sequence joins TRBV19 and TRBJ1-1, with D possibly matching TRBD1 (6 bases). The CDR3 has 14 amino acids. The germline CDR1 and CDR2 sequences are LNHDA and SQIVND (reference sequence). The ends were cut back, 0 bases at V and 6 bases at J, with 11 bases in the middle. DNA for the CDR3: TGTGCCAGTAGTATAGATCTTGGGGGCTCTGAAGCTTTCTTT. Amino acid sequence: CASSIDLGGSEAFF.

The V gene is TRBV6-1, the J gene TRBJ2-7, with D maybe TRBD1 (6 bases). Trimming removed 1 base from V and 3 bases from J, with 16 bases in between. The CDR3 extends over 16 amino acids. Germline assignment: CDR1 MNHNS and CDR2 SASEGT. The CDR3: CASSEGVLTGHYEQYF. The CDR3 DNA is TGTGCCAGCAGTGAAGGGGTATTGACAGGACACTACGAGCAGTACTTC.

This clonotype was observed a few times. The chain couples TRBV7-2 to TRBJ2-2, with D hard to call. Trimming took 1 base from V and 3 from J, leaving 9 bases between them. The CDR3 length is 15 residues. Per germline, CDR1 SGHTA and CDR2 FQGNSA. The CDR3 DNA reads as TGTGCCAGCAGCTTAGACCCCCTATACACCGGGGAGCTGTTTTTT. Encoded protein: CASSLDPLYTGELFF.

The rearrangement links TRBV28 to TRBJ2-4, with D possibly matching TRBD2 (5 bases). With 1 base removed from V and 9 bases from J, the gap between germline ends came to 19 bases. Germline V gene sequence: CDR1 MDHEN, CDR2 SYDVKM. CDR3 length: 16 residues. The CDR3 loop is CASSLSVGLHKLIQYF. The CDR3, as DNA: TGTGCCAGCAGTTTATCGGTAGGACTCCATAAGCTCATTCAGTACTTC.

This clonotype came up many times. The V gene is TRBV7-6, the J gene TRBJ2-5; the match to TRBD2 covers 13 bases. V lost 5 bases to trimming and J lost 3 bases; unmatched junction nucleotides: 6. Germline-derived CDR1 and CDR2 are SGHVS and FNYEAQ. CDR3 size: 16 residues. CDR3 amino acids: CASSPRGLAGEETQYF. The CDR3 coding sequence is TGTGCCAGCAGCCCCCGAGGACTAGCGGGGGAAGAGACCCAGTACTTC.

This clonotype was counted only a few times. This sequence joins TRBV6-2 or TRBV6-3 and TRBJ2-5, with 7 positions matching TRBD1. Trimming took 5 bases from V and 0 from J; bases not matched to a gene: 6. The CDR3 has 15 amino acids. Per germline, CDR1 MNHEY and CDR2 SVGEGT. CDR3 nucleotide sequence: TGTGCCAGCAGTAGACAGGGTTCGTACCAAGAGACCCAGTACTTC. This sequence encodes CASSRQGSYQETQYF.

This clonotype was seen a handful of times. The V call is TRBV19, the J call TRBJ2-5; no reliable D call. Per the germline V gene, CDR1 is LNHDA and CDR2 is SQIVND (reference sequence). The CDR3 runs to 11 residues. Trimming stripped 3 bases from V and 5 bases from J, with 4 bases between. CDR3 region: CASSIEETQYF. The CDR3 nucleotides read TGTGCCAGTAGTATTGAGGAGACCCAGTACTTC.

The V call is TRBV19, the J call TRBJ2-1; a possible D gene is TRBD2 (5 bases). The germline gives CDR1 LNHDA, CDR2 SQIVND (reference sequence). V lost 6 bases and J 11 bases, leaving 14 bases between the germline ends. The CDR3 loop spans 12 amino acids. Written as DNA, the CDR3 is TGTGCCAGTAGCAACCGTGGGGAGAAGCAGTTCTTC. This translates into CASSNRGEKQFF. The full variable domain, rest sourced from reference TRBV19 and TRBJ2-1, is DGGITQSPKYLFRKEGQNVTLSCEQNLNHDAMYWYRQDPGQGLRLIYYSQIVNDFQKGDIAEGYSVSREKKESFPLTVTSAQKNPTAFYLCASSNRGEKQFFGPGTRLTVL.

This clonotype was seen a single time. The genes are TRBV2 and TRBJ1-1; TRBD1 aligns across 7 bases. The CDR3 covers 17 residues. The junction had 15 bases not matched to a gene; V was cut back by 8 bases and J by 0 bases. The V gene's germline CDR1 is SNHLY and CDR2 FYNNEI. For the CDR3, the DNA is TGTGCCAGCCCCCCGGGCAGGGGGAGTTTCATGAACACTGAAGCTTTCTTT. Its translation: CASPPGRGSFMNTEAFF.

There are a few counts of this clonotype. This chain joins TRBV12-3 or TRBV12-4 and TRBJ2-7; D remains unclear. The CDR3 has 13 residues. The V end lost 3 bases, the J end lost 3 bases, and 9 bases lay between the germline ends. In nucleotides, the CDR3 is TGTGCCAGCAGTTTTGCAGGAAACTACGAGCAGTACTTC. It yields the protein CASSFAGNYEQYF.

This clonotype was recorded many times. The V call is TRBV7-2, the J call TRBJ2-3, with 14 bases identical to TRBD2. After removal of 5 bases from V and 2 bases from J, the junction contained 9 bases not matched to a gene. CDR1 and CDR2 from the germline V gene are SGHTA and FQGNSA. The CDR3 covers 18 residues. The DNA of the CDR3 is TGTGCCAGCAGCCGATCCGGGACTAGCGGGGGTTCCACAGATACGCAGTATTTT. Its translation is CASSRSGTSGGSTDTQYF.

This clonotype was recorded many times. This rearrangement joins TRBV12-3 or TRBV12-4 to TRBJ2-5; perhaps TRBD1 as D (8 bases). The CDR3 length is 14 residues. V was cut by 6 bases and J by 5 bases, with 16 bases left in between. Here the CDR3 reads CASSQQGGTETQYF. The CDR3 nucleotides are TGTGCCAGCAGCCAACAGGGGGGGACCGAGACCCAGTACTTC.